The source of this T cell receptor beta chain is a study of blood T cells in healthy people across ages. Study outcomes and limitations: Estimates of total diversity, which came from one million sequenced T cells, were considered to be underestimates.

This CDR3 has 16 amino acids. CDR1 and CDR2 from the germline V gene are LGHDT and YNNKEL (reference sequence). Combining a sample-barcoded 5' primer with a J-beta primer mix, a second PCR ran for 7 to 11 cycles. A single record per CDR3 protein comes from TCRdb applying MiXCR to the 5' RACE reads. In the table there are about 670,000 distinct CDR3 sequences, around 43% of which are singletons. To note about this clonotype: What it recognizes is unknown. The junction shows a germline mismatch at one end, possibly a read error.

The sample comprised blood. The chain couples TRBV3-1 to TRBJ2-7, with D possibly TRBD2 on 6 matching bases. The sequence was collected from a man older than 75 in good health. CDR3 amino acids: CASSISGRQGYNEQYF. The CDR3 nucleotides read TGCGCCAGCAGCATTAGTGGGAGGCAGGGATACAATGAGCAGTACTTC.